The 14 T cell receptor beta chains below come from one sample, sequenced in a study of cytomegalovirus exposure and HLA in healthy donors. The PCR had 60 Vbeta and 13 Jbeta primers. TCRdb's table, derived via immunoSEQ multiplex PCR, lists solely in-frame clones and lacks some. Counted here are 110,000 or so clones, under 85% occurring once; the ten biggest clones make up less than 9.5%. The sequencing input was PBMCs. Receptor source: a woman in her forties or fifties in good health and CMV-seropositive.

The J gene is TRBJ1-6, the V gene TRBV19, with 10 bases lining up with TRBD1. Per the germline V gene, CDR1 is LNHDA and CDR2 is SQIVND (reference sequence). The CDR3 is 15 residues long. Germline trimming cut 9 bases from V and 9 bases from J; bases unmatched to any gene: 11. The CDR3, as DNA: TGTGCCAGCGAAAGGACAGGGGGAGGTGGTTCACCCCTCCACTTT. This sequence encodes CASERTGGGGSPLHF.

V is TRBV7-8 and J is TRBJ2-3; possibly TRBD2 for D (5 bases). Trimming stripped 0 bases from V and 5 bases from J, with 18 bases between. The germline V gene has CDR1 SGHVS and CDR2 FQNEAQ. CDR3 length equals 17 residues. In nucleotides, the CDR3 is TGTGCCAGCAGCTTAGCCCTAGAGTCTAGCCGGAGAGATACGCAGTATTTT. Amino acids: CASSLALESSRRDTQYF.

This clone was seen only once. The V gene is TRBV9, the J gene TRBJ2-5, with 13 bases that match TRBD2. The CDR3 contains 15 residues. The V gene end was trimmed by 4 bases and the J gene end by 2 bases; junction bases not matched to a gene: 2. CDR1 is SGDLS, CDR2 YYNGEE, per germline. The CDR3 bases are TGTGCCAGCAGCATGGGACTAGCGGGACAAGAGACCCAGTACTTC. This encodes CASSMGLAGQETQYF.

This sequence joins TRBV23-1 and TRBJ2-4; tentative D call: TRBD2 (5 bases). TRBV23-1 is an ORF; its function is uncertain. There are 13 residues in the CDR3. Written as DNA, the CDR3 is TGCCGGTCCGGACTGCCGATCAAAAACATTCAGTACTTC. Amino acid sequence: CRSGLPIKNIQYF.

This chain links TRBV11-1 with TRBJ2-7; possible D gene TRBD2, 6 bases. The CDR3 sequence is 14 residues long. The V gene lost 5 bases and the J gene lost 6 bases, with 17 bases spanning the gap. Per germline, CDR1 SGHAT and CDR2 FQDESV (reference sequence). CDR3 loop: CASSRGAGKGEQYF. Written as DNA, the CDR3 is TGTGCCAGCAGCCGCGGGGCAGGGAAGGGCGAGCAGTACTTC.

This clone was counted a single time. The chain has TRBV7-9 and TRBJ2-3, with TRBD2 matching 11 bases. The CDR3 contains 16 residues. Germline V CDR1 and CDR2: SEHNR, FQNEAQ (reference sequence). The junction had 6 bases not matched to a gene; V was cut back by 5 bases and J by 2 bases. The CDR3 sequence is CASSIPSGGTTDTQYF. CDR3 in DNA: TGTGCCAGCAGCATTCCTAGCGGGGGGACCACAGATACGCAGTATTTT.

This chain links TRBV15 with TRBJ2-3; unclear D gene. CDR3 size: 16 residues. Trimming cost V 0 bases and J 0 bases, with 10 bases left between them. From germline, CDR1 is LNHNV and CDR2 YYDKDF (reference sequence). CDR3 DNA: TGTGCCACCAGCAGAGATGGCGGTGCTAGCACAGATACGCAGTATTTT. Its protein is CATSRDGGASTDTQYF. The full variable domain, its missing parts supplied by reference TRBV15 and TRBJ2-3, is DAMVIQNPRYQVTQFGKPVTLSCSQTLNHNVMYWYQQKSSQAPKLLFHYYDKDFNNEADTPDNFQSRRPNTSFCFLDIRSPGLGDTAMYLCATSRDGGASTDTQYFGPGTRLTVL.

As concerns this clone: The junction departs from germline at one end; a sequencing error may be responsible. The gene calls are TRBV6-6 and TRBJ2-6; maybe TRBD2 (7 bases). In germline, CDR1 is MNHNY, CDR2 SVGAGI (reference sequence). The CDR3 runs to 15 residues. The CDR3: CASSQLLGGANGLTF. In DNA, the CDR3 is TGTGCCAGCAGCCAACTCTTGGGGGGGGCCAACGGCCTGACTTTC.

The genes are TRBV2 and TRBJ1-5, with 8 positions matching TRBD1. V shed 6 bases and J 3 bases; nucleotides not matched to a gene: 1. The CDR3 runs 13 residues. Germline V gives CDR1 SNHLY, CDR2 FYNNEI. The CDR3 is CASRDRVNQPQHF. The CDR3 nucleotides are TGTGCCAGCAGGGACAGGGTCAATCAGCCCCAGCATTTT. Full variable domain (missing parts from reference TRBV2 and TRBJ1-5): EPEVTQTPSHQVTQMGQEVILRCVPISNHLYFYWYRQILGQKVEFLVSFYNNEISEKSEIFDDQFSVERPDGSNFTLKIRSTKLEDSAMYFCASRDRVNQPQHFGDGTRLSIL.

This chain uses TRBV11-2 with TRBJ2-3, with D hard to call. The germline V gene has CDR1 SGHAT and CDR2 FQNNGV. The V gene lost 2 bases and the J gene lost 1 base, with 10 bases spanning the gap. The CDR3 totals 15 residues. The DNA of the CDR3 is TGTGCCAGCAGCTTATATTCTCAGGGCACAGATACGCAGTATTTT. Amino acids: CASSLYSQGTDTQYF.

CDR3 nucleotides: TGTGCCAGCATCTCTGGGACAGGGAAGGGAAAACTGTTTTTT. Encoded protein: CASISGTGKGKLFF. The chain carries TRBV2 and TRBJ1-4, with TRBD1 identical over 9 bases. V dropped 7 bases and J dropped 10; count of bases not matched to a gene: 10. This CDR3 spans 14 amino acids. Germline assignment: CDR1 SNHLY and CDR2 FYNNEI.

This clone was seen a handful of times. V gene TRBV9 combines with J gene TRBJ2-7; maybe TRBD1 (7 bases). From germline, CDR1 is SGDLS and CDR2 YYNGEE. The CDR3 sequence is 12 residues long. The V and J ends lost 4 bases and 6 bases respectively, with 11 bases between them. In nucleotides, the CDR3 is TGTGCCAGCAGCCCAGGGGGAGGCGAGCAGTACTTC. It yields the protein CASSPGGGEQYF.

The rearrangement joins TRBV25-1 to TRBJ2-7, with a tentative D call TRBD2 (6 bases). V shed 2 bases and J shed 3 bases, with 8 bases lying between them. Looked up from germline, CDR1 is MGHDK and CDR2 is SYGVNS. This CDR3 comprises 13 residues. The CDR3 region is CASSEPGVYEQYF. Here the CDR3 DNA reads TGTGCCAGCAGTGAACCGGGGGTCTACGAGCAGTACTTC.

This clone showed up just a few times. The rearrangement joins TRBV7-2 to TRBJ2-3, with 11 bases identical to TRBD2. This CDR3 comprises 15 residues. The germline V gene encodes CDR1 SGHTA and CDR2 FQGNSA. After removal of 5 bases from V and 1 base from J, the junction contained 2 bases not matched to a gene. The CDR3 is CASSQTSGGTDTQYF. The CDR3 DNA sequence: TGTGCCAGCAGCCAGACTAGCGGGGGCACAGATACGCAGTATTTT. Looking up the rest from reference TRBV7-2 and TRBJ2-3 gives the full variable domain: GAGVSQSPSNKVTEKGKDVELRCDPISGHTALYWYRQSLGQGLEFLIYFQGNSAPDKSGLPSDRFSAERTGGSVSTLTIQRTQQEDSAVYLCASSQTSGGTDTQYFGPGTRLTVL.